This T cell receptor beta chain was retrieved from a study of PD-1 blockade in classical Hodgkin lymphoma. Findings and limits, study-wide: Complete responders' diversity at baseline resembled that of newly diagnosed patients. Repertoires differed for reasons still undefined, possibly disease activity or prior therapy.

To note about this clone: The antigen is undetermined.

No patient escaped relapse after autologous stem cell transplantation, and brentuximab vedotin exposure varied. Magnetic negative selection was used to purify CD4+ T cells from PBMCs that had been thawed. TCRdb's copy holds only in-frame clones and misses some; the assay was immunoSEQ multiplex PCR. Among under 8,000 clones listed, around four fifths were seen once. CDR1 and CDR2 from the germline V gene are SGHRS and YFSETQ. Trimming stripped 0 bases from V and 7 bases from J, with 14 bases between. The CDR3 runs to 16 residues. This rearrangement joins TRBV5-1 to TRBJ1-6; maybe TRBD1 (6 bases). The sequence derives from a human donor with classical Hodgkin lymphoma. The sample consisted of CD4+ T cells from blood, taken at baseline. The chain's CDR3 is CASSLERGRGNSPLHF. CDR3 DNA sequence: TGCGCCAGCAGCTTGGAACGGGGCAGGGGAAATTCACCCCTCCACTTT.